The clone carrying this T cell receptor (beta chain) was detected only a few times. The CDR3 is made up of 13 amino acids. V lost 3 bases, J lost 2 bases, and 4 bases stayed unmatched. Germline V gives CDR1 DFQATT, CDR2 SNEGSKA (reference sequence). This record comes from a study of T cells after yellow fever vaccination. TCRdb re-called the 5' RACE reads through MiXCR, storing one row per CDR3 protein. The sample has a few hundred thousand distinct CDR3 sequences, roughly 13% seen once. This TCR derives from a man in his thirties or forties who received the YFV17D yellow fever vaccine. The chain employs TRBV20-1 and TRBJ2-7; 7 bases match TRBD1. The sample in question was CD4+ T cells sorted from PBMCs, obtained 45 days after the yellow fever booster vaccination. The chain's CDR3 is CSASLQGAYEQYF. As DNA, the CDR3 is TGCAGTGCTAGCCTTCAGGGGGCCTACGAGCAGTACTTC.